Reported below is one T cell receptor (beta chain). No antigen is known for it. This specimen comes from a study of cytomegalovirus exposure and HLA in healthy donors. Findings and caveats of the study: HLA alleles showed associations with 16,951 TCR beta sequences in a later analysis, at a 0.05 false discovery rate. Cytomegalovirus association was assigned to approximately 180 TCR beta chains.

Primers included in the PCR were 60 Vbeta and 13 Jbeta primers. Assay used: immunoSEQ multiplex PCR; TCRdb lists only in-frame clones, some missing. The sample has 200,000 to 250,000 clones; around 80% are singletons. Sample: PBMCs. This sequence originates from a woman between 55 and 75 years old in good health and CMV-seropositive.

The CDR3 sequence is CASSNVGELFF. The CDR3 region has the DNA TGTGCCAGCTCTAACGTCGGGGAGCTGTTTTTT. V is TRBV6-5 and J is TRBJ2-2, with D hard to call. CDR3 size: 11 residues. Deletions cut 8 bases from V and 7 bases from J, with 8 bases between. Per the germline V gene, CDR1 is MNHEY and CDR2 is SVGAGI.